Listed here are 5 T cell receptor beta chains from one sample, sequenced in a study of blood T cell repertoires in COVID-19. Using immunoSEQ multiplex PCR, the repertoire was profiled, and TCRdb retains in-frame clones only, with some absent. The table has 150,000 to 200,000 clones, more than 85% seen once; the top ten hold roughly 24%. Sequences were obtained from PBMCs or T cells enriched from blood (not recorded which). The receptors were gathered from a woman aged 40 to 50 in a cohort exposed to, infected with or recovered from COVID-19 (not recorded which).

Only one count was recorded for this clone. The chain joins TRBV5-1 to TRBJ1-2, with 9 nucleotides matching TRBD1. The CDR3 sequence is 13 residues long. Germline V lookup: CDR1 SGHRS, CDR2 YFSETQ. V shed 7 bases, J shed 3 bases, and the junction held 4 bases outside the gene matches. DNA of the CDR3: TGCGCCAGCGCACAGGGGGCGGACTATGGCTACACCTTC. Translating gives CASAQGADYGYTF.

Written as DNA, the CDR3 is TGTGCCATCAACTCGGGGGGGGCGCAAGGCTACACCTTC. It translates to CAINSGGAQGYTF. The rearrangement uses TRBV10-3 and TRBJ1-2; the D gene is possibly TRBD1 (6 bases). The germline V gene has CDR1 ENHRY and CDR2 SYGVKD. V lost 7 bases and J 8 bases, leaving 17 bases between the germline ends. The CDR3 has 13 residues.

The V call is TRBV7-9, the J call TRBJ1-1; perhaps TRBD1 as D (5 bases). Per the germline V gene, CDR1 is SEHNR and CDR2 is FQNEAQ (reference sequence). V was cut by 3 bases and J by 1 base, with 6 bases left in between. This CDR3 contains 13 residues. CDR3 DNA: TGTGCCAGCAGCTTCACAGGGAACACTGAAGCTTTCTTT. It encodes CASSFTGNTEAFF.

V usage is TRBV4-2 and J usage is TRBJ2-3, with 7 bases lining up with TRBD2. CDR1 and CDR2 (germline): LGHNA, YNFKEQ. J gave up 4 bases and V 0 bases, and 7 bases lay outside the gene matches. The CDR3 has 16 amino acids. The CDR3 DNA follows: TGTGCCAGCAGCCAAGATGCGGGAGCCCGCGCAGATACGCAGTATTTT. Translated, it gives CASSQDAGARADTQYF.

The rearrangement uses TRBV4-1 and TRBJ1-1; TRBD1 aligns across 7 bases. The CDR3 covers 15 residues. The trim removed 0 bases at V and 4 bases at J, leaving 5 bases unmatched. Germline V lookup: CDR1 MGHRA, CDR2 YSYEKL. The CDR3 DNA reads as TGCGCCAGCAGCCAAGAGACGCCAGGGGGCACTGAAGCTTTCTTT. Its translation: CASSQETPGGTEAFF.